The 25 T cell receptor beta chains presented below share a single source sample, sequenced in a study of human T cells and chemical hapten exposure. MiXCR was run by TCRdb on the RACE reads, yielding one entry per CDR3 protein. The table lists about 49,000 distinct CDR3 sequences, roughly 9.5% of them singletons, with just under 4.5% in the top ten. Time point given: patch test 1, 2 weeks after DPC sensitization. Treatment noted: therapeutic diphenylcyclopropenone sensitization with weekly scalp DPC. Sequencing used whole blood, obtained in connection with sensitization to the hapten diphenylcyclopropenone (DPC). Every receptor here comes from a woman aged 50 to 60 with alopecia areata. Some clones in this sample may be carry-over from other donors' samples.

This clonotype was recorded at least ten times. The CDR3 DNA reads as TGCAGCGTTGCCCTCCGGACTAGCTCGGATCTGCTAGAAGAGACCCAGTACTTC. Amino acids: CSVALRTSSDLLEETQYF. The V and J genes are TRBV29-1 and TRBJ2-5; 8 bases match TRBD2. This CDR3 region has 18 residues. V was clipped by 4 bases and J by 3 bases; unmatched bases: 19. The germline V gene encodes CDR1 SQVTM and CDR2 ANQGSEA.

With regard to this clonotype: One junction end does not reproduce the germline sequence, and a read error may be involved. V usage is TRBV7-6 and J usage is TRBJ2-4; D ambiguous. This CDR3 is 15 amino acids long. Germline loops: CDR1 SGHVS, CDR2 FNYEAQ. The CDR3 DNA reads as TGTGTCAGCAGCCCTGGAGCGCCAGCCAAAAACATTCAGTACTTC. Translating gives CVSSPGAPAKNIQYF.

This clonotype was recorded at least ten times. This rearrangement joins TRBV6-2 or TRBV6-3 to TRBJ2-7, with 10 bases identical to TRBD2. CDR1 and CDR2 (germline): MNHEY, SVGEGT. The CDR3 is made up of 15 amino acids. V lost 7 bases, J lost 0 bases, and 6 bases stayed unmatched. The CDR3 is CASTGLAASSYEQYF. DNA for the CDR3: TGTGCCAGCACCGGACTAGCGGCGAGCTCCTACGAGCAGTACTTC.

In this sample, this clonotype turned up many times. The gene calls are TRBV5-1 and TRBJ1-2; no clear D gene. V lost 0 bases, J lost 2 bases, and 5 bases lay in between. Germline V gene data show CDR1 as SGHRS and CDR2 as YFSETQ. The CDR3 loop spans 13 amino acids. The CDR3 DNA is TGCGCCAGCAGCTTGGTCCAGAACTATGGCTACACCTTC. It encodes CASSLVQNYGYTF.

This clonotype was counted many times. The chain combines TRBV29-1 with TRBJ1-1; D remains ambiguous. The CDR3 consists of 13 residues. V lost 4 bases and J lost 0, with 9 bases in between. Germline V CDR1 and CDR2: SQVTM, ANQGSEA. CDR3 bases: TGCAGCGTTGGGACGGGTCTGAACACTGAAGCTTTCTTT. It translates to CSVGTGLNTEAFF.

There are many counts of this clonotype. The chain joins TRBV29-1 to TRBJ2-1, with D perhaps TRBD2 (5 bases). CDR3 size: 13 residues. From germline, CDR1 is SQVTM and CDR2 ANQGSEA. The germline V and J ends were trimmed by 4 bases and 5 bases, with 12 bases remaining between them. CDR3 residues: CSVGGGQHNEQFF. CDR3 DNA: TGCAGCGTTGGTGGCGGGCAGCACAATGAGCAGTTCTTC.

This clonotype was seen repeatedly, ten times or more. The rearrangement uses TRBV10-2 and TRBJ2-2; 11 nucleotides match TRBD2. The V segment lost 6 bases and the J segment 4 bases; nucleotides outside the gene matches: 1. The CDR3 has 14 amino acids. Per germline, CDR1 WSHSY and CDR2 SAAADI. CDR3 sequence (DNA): TGCGCCAGCAGAACTAGCGGGAGCACCGGGGAGCTGTTTTTT. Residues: CASRTSGSTGELFF.

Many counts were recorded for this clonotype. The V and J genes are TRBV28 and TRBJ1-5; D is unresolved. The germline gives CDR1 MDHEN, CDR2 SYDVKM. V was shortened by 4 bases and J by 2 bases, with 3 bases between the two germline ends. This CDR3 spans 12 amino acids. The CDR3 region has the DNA TGTGCCAGCAGTTCTGGCAATCAGCCCCAGCATTTT. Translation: CASSSGNQPQHF.

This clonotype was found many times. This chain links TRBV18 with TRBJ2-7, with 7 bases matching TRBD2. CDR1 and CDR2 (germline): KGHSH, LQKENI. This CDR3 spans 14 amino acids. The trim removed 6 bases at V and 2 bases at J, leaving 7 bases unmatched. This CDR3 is CASSPRDYPYEQYF. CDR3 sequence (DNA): TGTGCCAGCTCGCCTCGGGACTACCCCTACGAGCAGTACTTC.

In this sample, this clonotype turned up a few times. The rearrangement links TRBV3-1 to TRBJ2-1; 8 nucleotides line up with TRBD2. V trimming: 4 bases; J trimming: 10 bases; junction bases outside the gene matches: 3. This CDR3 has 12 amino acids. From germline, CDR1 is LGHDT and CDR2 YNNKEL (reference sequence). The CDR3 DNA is TGTGCCAGCAGCCGGACTAGCAGCGAGCAGTTCTTC. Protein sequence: CASSRTSSEQFF.

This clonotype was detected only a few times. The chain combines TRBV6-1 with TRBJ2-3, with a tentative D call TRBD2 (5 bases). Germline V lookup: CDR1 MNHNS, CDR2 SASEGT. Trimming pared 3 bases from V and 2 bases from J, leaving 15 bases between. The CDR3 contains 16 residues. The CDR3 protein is CASSDRPSRVTDTQYF. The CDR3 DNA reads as TGTGCCAGCAGTGACCGTCCTAGCCGAGTCACAGATACGCAGTATTTT.

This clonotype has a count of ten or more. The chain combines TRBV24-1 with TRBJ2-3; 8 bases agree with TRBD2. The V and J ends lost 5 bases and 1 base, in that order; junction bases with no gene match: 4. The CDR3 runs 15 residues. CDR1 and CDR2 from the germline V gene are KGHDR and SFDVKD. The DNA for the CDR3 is TGTGCCACCAGTGGCGCGGGAGGCGGCACAGATACGCAGTATTTT. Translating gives CATSGAGGGTDTQYF.

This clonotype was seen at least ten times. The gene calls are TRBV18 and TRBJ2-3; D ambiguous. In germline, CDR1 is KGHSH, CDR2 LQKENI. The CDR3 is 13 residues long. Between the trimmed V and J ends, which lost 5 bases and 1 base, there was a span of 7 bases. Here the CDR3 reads CASSTPGTDTQYF. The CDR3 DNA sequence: TGTGCCAGCTCAACCCCTGGCACAGATACGCAGTATTTT.

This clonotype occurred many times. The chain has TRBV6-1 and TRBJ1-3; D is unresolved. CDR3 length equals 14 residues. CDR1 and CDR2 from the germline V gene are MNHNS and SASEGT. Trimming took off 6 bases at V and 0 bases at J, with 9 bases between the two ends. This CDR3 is CASRDYSSGNTIYF. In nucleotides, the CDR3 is TGTGCCAGCAGGGACTACAGCTCTGGAAACACCATATATTTT.

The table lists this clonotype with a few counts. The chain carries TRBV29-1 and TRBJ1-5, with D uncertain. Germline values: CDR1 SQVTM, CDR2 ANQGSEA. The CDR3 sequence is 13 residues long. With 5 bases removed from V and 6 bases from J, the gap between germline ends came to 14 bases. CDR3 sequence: CSVRLDFGQPQHF. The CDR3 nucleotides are TGCAGCGTTCGTCTGGACTTCGGTCAGCCCCAGCATTTT.

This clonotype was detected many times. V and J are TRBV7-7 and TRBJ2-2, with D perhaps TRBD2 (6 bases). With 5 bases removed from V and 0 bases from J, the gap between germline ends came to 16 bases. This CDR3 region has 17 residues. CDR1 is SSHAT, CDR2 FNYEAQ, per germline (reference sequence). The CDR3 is CASSPEYGSANTGELFF. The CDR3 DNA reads TGTGCCAGCAGCCCCGAATACGGGAGCGCGAACACCGGGGAGCTGTTTTTT. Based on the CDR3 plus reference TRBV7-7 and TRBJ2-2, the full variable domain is GAGVSQSPRYKVTKRGQDVTLRCDPISSHATLYWYQQALGQGPEFLTYFNYEAQPDKSGLPSDRFSAERPEGSISTLTIQRTEQRDSAMYRCASSPEYGSANTGELFFGEGSRLTVL.

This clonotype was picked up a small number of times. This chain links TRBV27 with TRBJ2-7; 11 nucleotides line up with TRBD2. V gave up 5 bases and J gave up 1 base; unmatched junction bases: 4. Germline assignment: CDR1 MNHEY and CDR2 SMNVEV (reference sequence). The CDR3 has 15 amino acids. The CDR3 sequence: CASSATSGASYEQYF. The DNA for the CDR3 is TGTGCCAGCAGTGCGACTAGCGGGGCGTCCTACGAGCAGTACTTC.

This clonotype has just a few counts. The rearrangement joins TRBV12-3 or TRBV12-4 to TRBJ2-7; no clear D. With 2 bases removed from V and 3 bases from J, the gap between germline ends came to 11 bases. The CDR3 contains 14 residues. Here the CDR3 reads CASSLLGPIYEQYF. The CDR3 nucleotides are TGTGCCAGCAGTTTACTCGGGCCCATCTACGAGCAGTACTTC.

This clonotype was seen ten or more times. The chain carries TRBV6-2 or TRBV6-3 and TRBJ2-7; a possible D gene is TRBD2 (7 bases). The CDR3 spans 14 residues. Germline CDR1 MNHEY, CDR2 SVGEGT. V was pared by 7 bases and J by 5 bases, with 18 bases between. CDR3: CASTAGGGFDEQYF. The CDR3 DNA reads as TGTGCCAGCACCGCCGGCGGGGGCTTCGACGAGCAGTACTTC.

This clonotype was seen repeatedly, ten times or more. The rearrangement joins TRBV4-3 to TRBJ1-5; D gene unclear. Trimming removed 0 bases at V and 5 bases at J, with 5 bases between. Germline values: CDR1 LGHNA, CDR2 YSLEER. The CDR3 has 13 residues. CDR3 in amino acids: CASSQDAHQPQHF. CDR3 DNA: TGCGCCAGCAGCCAAGATGCCCATCAGCCCCAGCATTTT.

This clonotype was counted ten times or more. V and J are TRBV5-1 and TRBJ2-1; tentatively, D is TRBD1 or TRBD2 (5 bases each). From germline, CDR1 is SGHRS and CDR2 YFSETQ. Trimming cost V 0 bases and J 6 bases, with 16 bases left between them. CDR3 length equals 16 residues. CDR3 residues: CASSLDSGLQRNEQFF. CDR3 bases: TGCGCCAGCAGCTTGGATTCGGGGCTACAGCGCAATGAGCAGTTCTTC. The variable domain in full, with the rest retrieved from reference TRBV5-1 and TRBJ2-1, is KAGVTQTPRYLIKTRGQQVTLSCSPISGHRSVSWYQQTPGQGLQFLFEYFSETQRNKGNFPGRFSGRQFSNSRSEMNVSTLELGDSALYLCASSLDSGLQRNEQFFGPGTRLTVL.

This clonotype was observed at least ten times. CDR3 sequence: CASSTEAFF. The CDR3 coding sequence is TGTGCCAGCAGTACAGAAGCTTTCTTT. J is TRBJ1-1 and V is TRBV28; no definite D call. CDR1 and CDR2 from the germline V gene are MDHEN and SYDVKM. The germline V and J ends were trimmed by 5 bases and 8 bases, with 3 bases remaining between them. The CDR3 extends over 9 amino acids.

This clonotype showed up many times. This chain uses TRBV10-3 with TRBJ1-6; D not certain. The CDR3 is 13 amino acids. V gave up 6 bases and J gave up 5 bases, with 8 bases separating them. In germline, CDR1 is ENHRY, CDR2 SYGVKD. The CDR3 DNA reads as TGTGCCATCAGAGCAGGAGATAATTCACCCCTCCACTTT. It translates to CAIRAGDNSPLHF.

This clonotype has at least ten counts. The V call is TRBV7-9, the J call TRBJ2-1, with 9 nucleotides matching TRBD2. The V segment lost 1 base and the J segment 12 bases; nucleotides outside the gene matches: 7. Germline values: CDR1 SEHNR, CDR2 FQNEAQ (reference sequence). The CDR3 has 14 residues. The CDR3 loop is CASSLEALAGPQFF. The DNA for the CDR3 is TGTGCCAGCAGCTTAGAAGCGCTAGCGGGACCGCAGTTCTTC.

CDR3 sequence reads: CASSFGRNSPLHF. Written as DNA, the CDR3 is TGTGCCAGCAGTTTTGGCAGGAATTCACCCCTCCACTTT. The chain uses TRBV12-3 or TRBV12-4 and TRBJ1-6; D remains ambiguous. The CDR3 runs to 13 residues. The V and J ends lost 3 bases and 7 bases respectively, with 7 bases between them.